This T cell receptor (beta chain) was identified during a study of identifying expanded T cells in peripheral blood. The method was immunoSEQ multiplex PCR; TCRdb's version includes in-frame clones alone and lacks a portion of them. Among around 70,000 clones listed, around 90% were seen once. Regarding the study as a whole: Across healthy donors, higher total template counts meant significantly greater roughly two-week count variance. Technical replicates showed about 1.2 changed clones; roughly two weeks around 15; four weeks 19.

During the collection period, no donor immune events like infections were recorded. The length of the CDR3 is 14 residues. Germline CDR1 is MNHEY and CDR2 is SMNVEV (reference sequence). The V end was cut by 1 base, the J end by 10 bases, with 14 bases between. Notes on this clone: The antigen is unknown.

The V and J genes are TRBV27 and TRBJ2-1, with D unresolved. This sequence originates from a person aged 18 to 70 in good health. The sequenced sample was blood. The DNA for the CDR3 is TGTGCCAGCAGTTTATTACCCGCCAGCAGGGAGCAGTTCTTC. This codes for CASSLLPASREQFF.